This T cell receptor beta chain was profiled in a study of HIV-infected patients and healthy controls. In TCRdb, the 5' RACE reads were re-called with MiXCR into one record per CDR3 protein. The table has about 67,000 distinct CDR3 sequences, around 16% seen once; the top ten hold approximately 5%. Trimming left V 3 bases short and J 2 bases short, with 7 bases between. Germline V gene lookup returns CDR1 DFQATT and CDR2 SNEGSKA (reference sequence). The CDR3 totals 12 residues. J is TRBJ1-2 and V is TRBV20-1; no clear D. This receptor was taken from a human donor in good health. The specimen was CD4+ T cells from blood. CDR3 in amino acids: CSARAGNYGYTF. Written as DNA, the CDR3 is TGCAGTGCTAGGGCGGGCAACTATGGCTACACCTTC.